A selection of T cell receptor beta chains follows, all from one sample in a study of shared clonotypes between healthy human individuals. The assay was immunoSEQ multiplex PCR, and TCRdb's table has in-frame clones only and misses some. The profile shows millions of clones, 95% of them singletons. Material for sequencing was naive CD4+ T cells sorted from blood. These receptors came from a man between 18 and 35 years old in good health. Both conserved end residues are part of each CDR3. A row's size may be missing; if present it is once, few, many or a size class.

V gene: TRBV6-1
J gene: TRBJ1-6
clone size: once
CDR3 protein: CASTKRQGNNSPLHF

V gene: TRBV7-7
J gene: TRBJ2-1
clone size: -
CDR3 protein: CASSLGLAEFDEQFF

V gene: TRBV9
J gene: TRBJ2-5
clone size: -
CDR3 protein: CASSVDLMSETQYF

V gene: TRBV29-1
J gene: TRBJ2-1
clone size: once
CDR3 protein: CSVAGSYNEQFF

V gene: TRBV2
J gene: TRBJ1-5
clone size: -
CDR3 protein: CASTGSYSNQPQHF

V gene: TRBV5-1
J gene: TRBJ2-3
clone size: -
CDR3 protein: CASSLGDSSDTQYF

V gene: TRBV5-1
J gene: TRBJ2-7
clone size: -
CDR3 protein: CASSLATGPYEQYF

V gene: TRBV7-2
J gene: TRBJ2-7
clone size: -
CDR3 protein: CASSLERGTYEQYF

V gene: TRBV28
J gene: TRBJ1-2
clone size: -
CDR3 protein: CASRDGSTYGYTF

V gene: TRBV6-5
J gene: TRBJ2-7
clone size: -
CDR3 protein: CASSSMPLQVIYEQYF

V gene: TRBV5-6
J gene: TRBJ1-4
clone size: -
CDR3 protein: CASSDLGGDEKLFF

V gene: TRBV25-1
J gene: TRBJ2-6
clone size: -
CDR3 protein: CASSAWDGSGANVLTF

V gene: TRBV29-1
J gene: TRBJ1-2
clone size: -
CDR3 protein: CSVIPPLRLGGLSPGYTF

V gene: TRBV18
J gene: TRBJ2-2
clone size: -
CDR3 protein: CASSPQRQGVSGELFF

V gene: TRBV6-5
J gene: TRBJ2-7
clone size: once
CDR3 protein: CASSFREGSYEQYF

V gene: TRBV2
J gene: TRBJ2-2
clone size: -
CDR3 protein: CASSGPNTGELFF

V gene: TRBV4-1
J gene: TRBJ2-3
clone size: -
CDR3 protein: CASSQDRLAWPYF

V gene: TRBV5-6
J gene: TRBJ2-2
clone size: -
CDR3 protein: CASRPVDQRNGELFF

V gene: TRBV27
J gene: TRBJ1-2
clone size: -
CDR3 protein: CASSLSSPGVYGYTF

V gene: TRBV7-9
J gene: TRBJ2-7
clone size: -
CDR3 protein: CASSLGKQGTFSSYEQYF

V gene: TRBV18
J gene: TRBJ2-1
clone size: -
CDR3 protein: CASSPREGSEQFF

V gene: TRBV5-4
J gene: TRBJ1-2
clone size: -
CDR3 protein: CASSLVGIYGYTF

V gene: TRBV4-1
J gene: TRBJ2-1
clone size: -
CDR3 protein: CASSPSRVINEQFF

V gene: TRBV5-1
J gene: TRBJ2-7
clone size: -
CDR3 protein: CASSPSGTGREQYF

V gene: TRBV19
J gene: TRBJ2-1
clone size: once
CDR3 protein: CASSIVTSGFSYNEQFF

V gene: TRBV5-1
J gene: TRBJ2-1
clone size: -
CDR3 protein: CASSPLAGGPGEQFF